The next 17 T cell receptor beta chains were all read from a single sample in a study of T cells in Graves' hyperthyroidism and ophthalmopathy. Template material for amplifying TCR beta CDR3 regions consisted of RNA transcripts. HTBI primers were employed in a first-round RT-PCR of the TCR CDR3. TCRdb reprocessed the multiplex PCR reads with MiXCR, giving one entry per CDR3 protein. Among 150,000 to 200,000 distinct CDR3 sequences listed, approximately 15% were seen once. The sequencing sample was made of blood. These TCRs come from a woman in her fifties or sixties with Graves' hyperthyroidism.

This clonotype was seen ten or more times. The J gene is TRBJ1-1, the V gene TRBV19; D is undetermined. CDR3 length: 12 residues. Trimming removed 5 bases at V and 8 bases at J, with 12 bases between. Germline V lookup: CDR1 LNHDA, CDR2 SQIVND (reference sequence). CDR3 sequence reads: CASSPHGGEAFF. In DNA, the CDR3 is TGTGCCAGTAGTCCCCACGGCGGGGAAGCTTTCTTT.

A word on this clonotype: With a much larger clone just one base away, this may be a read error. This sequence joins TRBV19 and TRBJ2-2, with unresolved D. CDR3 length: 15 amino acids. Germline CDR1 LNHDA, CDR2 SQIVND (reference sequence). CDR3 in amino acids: CTTKYSNTNTGELFF. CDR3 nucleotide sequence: TGTACCACCAAGTATAGTAACACGAACACCGGGGAGCTGTTTTTT.

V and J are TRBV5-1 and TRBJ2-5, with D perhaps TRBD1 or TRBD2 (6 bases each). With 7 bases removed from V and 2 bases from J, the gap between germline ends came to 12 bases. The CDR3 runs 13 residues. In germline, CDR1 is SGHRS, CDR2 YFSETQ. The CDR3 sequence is CASGGTPQETQYF. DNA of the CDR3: TGCGCCAGCGGGGGGACACCTCAAGAGACCCAGTACTTC. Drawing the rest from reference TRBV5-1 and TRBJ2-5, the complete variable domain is KAGVTQTPRYLIKTRGQQVTLSCSPISGHRSVSWYQQTPGQGLQFLFEYFSETQRNKGNFPGRFSGRQFSNSRSEMNVSTLELGDSALYLCASGGTPQETQYFGPGTRLLVL.

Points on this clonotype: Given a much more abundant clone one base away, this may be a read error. The CDR3 protein is CAGLRGVNSPLHF. CDR3 in DNA: TGTGCCGGTCTACGGGGGGTTAATTCACCCCTCCACTTT. The rearrangement uses TRBV2 and TRBJ1-6, with a weak D call TRBD1 (5 bases). Germline CDR1 and CDR2: SNHLY and FYNNEI. Trimming pared 11 bases from V and 6 bases from J, leaving 14 bases between. This CDR3 contains 13 residues.

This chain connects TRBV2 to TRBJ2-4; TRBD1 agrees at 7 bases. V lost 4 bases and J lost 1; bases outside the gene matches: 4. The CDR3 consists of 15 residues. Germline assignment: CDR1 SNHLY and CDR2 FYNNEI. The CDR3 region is CASSASGQAKNIQYF. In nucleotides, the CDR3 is TGTGCCAGCAGTGCCTCGGGACAGGCCAAAAACATTCAGTACTTC.

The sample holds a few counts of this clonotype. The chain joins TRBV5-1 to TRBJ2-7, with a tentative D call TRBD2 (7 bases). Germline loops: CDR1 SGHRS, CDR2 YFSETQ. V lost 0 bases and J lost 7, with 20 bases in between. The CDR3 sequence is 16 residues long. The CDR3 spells CASSLGEGGASEEQYF. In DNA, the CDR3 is TGCGCCAGCAGCTTGGGGGAAGGGGGGGCCTCTGAAGAGCAGTACTTC. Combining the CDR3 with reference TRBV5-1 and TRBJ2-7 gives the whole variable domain KAGVTQTPRYLIKTRGQQVTLSCSPISGHRSVSWYQQTPGQGLQFLFEYFSETQRNKGNFPGRFSGRQFSNSRSEMNVSTLELGDSALYLCASSLGEGGASEEQYFGPGTRLTVT.

The CDR3 is CASSKNNEQFF. The CDR3, as DNA: TGTGCCAGTAGTAAAAACAATGAGCAGTTCTTC. The chain joins TRBV19 to TRBJ2-1; D not certain. The CDR3 length is 11 residues. Germline lookup yields CDR1 LNHDA and CDR2 SQIVND (reference sequence). V was pared by 4 bases and J by 5 bases, with 3 bases between.

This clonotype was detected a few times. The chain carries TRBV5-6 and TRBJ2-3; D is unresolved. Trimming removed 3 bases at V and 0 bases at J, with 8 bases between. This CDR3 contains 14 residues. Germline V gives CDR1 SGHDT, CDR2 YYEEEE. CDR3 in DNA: TGTGCCAGCAGCTCACTATCGAGCACAGATACGCAGTATTTT. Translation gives CASSSLSSTDTQYF.

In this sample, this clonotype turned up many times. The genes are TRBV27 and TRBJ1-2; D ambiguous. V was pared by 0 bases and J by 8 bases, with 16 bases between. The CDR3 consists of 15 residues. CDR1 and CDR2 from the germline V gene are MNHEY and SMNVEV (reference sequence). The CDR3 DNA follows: TGTGCCAGCAGTTTATCATGGACGGCAATGGGCGGCTACACCTTC. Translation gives CASSLSWTAMGGYTF.

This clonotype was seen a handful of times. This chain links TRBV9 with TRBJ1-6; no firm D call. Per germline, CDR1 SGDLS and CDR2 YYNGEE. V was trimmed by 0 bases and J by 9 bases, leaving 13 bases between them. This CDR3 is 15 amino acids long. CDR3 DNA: TGTGCCAGCAGCGTAGGGAATCCTTCGGGTTCACCCCTCCACTTT. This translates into CASSVGNPSGSPLHF.

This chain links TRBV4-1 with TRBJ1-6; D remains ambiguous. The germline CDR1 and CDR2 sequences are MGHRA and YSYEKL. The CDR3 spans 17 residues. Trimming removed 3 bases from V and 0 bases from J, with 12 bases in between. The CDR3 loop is CASSHDDFSSYNSPLHF. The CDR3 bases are TGCGCCAGCAGCCACGACGACTTTAGCTCCTATAATTCACCCCTCCACTTT.

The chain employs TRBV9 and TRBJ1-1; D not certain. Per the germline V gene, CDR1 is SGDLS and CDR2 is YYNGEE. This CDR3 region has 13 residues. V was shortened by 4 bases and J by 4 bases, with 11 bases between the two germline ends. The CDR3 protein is CASSSPIGTEAFF. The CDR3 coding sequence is TGTGCCAGCAGCTCACCGATTGGCACTGAAGCTTTCTTT.

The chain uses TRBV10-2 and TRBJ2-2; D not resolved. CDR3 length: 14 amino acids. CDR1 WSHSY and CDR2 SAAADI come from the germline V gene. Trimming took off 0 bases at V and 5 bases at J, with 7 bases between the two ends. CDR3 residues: CASSESAATGELFF. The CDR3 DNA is TGCGCCAGCAGTGAGTCGGCGGCAACCGGGGAGCTGTTTTTT.

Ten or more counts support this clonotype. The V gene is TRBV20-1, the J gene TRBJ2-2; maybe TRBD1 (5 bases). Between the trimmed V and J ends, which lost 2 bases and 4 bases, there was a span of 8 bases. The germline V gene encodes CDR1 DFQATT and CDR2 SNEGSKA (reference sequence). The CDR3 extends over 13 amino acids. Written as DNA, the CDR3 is TGCAGTGCTAGACAGGGTATCACCGGGGAGCTGTTTTTT. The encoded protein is CSARQGITGELFF.

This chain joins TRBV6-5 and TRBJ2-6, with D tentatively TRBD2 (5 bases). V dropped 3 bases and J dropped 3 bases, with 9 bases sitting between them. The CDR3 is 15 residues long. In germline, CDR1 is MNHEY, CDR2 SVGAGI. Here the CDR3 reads CASSYSGYGANVLTF. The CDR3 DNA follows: TGTGCCAGCAGTTATTCGGGGTATGGGGCCAACGTCCTGACTTTC.

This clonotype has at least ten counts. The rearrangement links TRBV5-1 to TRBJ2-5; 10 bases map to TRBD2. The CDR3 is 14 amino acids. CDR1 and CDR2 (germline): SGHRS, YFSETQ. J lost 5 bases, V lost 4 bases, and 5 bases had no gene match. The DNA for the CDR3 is TGCGCCAGCAGCCCTAGCGGGGGACATGAGACCCAGTACTTC. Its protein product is CASSPSGGHETQYF.

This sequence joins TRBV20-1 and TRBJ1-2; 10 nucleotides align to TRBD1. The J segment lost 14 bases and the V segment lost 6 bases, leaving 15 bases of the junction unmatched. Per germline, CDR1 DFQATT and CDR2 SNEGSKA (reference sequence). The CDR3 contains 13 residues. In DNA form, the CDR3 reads TGCAGTGCCCTGGTTCCGGGACAGGGGATTCAGACCTTC. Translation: CSALVPGQGIQTF.